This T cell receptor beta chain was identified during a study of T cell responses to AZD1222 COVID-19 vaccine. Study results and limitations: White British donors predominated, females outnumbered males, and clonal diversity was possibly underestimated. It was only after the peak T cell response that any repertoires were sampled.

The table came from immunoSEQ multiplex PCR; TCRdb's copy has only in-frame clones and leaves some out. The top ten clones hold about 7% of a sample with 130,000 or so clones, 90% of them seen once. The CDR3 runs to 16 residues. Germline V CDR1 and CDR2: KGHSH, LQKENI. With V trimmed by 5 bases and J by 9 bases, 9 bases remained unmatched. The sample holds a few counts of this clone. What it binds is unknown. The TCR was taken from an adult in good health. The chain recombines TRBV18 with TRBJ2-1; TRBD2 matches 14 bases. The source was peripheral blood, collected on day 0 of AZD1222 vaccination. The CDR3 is CASSAGGTSGGIEQFF. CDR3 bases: TGTGCCAGCTCAGCTGGCGGGACTAGCGGGGGTATTGAGCAGTTCTTC.